This paragraph covers one T cell receptor (beta chain) sequence. Its antigen is not identified. V was clipped by 6 bases and J by 7 bases; unmatched bases: 9. The CDR3 runs 13 residues. The germline gives CDR1 MDHEN, CDR2 SYDVKM. The donors comprised healthy bone marrow donors. This sample was taken from a study of cytomegalovirus exposure and HLA in healthy donors. Findings and limits, study-wide: Reportedly, cytomegalovirus status was diagnosed with high sensitivity and specificity. Relative to the approximately 700-donor mean, N-insertions were reportedly fewer in an Asian-associated ancestry cluster in a later analysis. Later analysis associated a missense DCLRE1C variant with TCR beta V- and J-gene trimming.

Researchers ran the PCR with 60 Vbeta and 13 Jbeta primers. Method: immunoSEQ multiplex PCR; TCRdb's copy keeps in-frame clones and lacks some. The data contain 70,000 to 85,000 clones, less than 75% of them singletons. The chain combines TRBV28 with TRBJ2-7; 7 bases map to TRBD2. The sample comprised PBMCs. This clonotype originated in a man aged 30 to 39 in good health and CMV-seropositive. The CDR3 loop reads CASRRRDYLEQYF. In DNA, the CDR3 is TGTGCCAGCAGACGGAGGGACTATCTGGAGCAGTACTTC.